The 8 T cell receptor beta chains presented below share a single source sample, sequenced in a study of PD-L1 blockade in urothelial cancer listed by TCRdb under 2017. The method was the immunoSEQ multiplex PCR assay. TCRdb stores this immuneACCESS table with in-frame sequences only. Part of the clones is absent; in the studies checked, under half of the shortfall reflects unresolved V genes, and no reason is known for the rest. The sample yields some 42,000 clones; over 65% were counted once. Of the sample, approximately 2.7% is held by the ten largest clones. The sequencing here drew on PBMCs, taken around atezolizumab (anti-PD-L1) treatment. The receptors shown here come from a man aged 65 to 85 with urothelial cancer.

This clone occurred a few times. The chain couples TRBV11-1 to TRBJ1-4, with D unclear. Trimming removed 5 bases at V and 7 bases at J, with 14 bases between. The CDR3 sequence is 14 residues long. Germline V gene data show CDR1 as SGHAT and CDR2 as FQDESV (reference sequence). CDR3 region: CASSPGAGFEKLFF. CDR3 coding DNA: TGTGCCAGCAGCCCGGGAGCGGGTTTTGAAAAACTGTTTTTT.

V gene TRBV5-5 combines with J gene TRBJ2-2; 7 bases agree with TRBD1. The V and J ends lost 2 bases and 3 bases, in that order; junction bases with no gene match: 7. From germline, CDR1 is SGHKS and CDR2 YYEKEE (reference sequence). The CDR3 length is 16 residues. The CDR3 DNA is TGTGCCAGCAGCTTCCCCAGGGGGATGGACACCGGGGAGCTGTTTTTT. Its translation: CASSFPRGMDTGELFF.

V is TRBV7-6 and J is TRBJ2-5; 13 bases align to TRBD2. Germline CDR1 is SGHVS and CDR2 is FNYEAQ. V shed 0 bases, J shed 4 bases, and the junction held 5 bases outside the gene matches. The CDR3 has 17 residues. The CDR3 sequence: CASSLATRTSGRETQYF. The CDR3 region has the DNA TGTGCCAGCAGCTTAGCCACTCGGACTAGCGGGAGAGAGACCCAGTACTTC.

The rearrangement joins TRBV13 to TRBJ2-5, with D unclear. Trimming left V 5 bases short and J 4 bases short, with 8 bases between. Germline loops: CDR1 PRHDT, CDR2 FYEKMQ (reference sequence). The CDR3 sequence is 12 residues long. CDR3 nucleotides: TGTGCCAGCAGCCTGGTCGGAGAGACCCAGTACTTC. It is translated as CASSLVGETQYF.

The chain uses TRBV7-8 and TRBJ2-7; D uncertain. In germline, CDR1 is SGHVS, CDR2 FQNEAQ. This CDR3 comprises 15 residues. V was shortened by 1 base and J by 0 bases, with 10 bases between the two germline ends. This CDR3 is CASSLELKSSYEQYF. In nucleotides, the CDR3 is TGTGCCAGCAGCTTAGAATTGAAGAGCTCCTACGAGCAGTACTTC.

This rearrangement joins TRBV28 to TRBJ1-3; D remains ambiguous. CDR3 size: 15 residues. V lost 2 bases and J 4 bases, leaving 12 bases between the germline ends. Germline lookup yields CDR1 MDHEN and CDR2 SYDVKM. The CDR3 sequence is CASSLAIRGGNTIYF. The CDR3 DNA sequence: TGTGCCAGCAGTTTAGCCATTCGCGGCGGAAACACCATATATTTT.

The chain employs TRBV7-6 and TRBJ1-3; D may be TRBD1 (5 bases). CDR1 is SGHVS and CDR2 is FNYEAQ in the germline V gene. Trimming cost V 2 bases and J 4 bases, with 12 bases left between them. CDR3 length equals 15 residues. The chain's CDR3 is CASSLSDNYGNTIYF. The CDR3 nucleotides read TGTGCCAGCAGCTTATCGGACAACTACGGAAACACCATATATTTT.

This rearrangement joins TRBV2 to TRBJ2-5; D may be TRBD1 (6 bases). This CDR3 comprises 13 residues. CDR1 and CDR2 from the germline V gene are SNHLY and FYNNEI. V dropped 8 bases and J dropped 3 bases, with 13 bases sitting between them. CDR3 bases: TGTGCCAGCTCCCGACAGGCAGAAGAGACCCAGTACTTC. Its translation is CASSRQAEETQYF.